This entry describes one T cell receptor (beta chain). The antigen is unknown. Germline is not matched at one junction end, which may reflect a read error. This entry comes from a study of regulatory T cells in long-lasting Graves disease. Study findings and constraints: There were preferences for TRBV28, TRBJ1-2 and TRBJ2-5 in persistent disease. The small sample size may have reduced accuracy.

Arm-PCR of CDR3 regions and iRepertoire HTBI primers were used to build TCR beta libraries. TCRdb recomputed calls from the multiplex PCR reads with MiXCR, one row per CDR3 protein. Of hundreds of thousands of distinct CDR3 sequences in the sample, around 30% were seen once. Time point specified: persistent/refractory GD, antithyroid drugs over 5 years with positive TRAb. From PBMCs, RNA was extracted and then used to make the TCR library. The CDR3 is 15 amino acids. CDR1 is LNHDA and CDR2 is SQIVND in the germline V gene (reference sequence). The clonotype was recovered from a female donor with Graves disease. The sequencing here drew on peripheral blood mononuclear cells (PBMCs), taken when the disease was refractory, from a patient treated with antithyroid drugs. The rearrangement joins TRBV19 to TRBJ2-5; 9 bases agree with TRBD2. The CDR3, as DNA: TGTGCCAGTAGTATCGGCCCTAGCGGGAAGGAGACCCGGTACTTC. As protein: CASSIGPSGKETRYF.